A single sample gave rise to the 15 T cell receptor beta chains below, sequenced in a study of T cells in Graves' hyperthyroidism and ophthalmopathy. There were TCR beta CDR3 regions amplified from RNA transcripts. The TCR CDR3 first-round RT-PCR relied on the HTBI primer set. TCRdb reprocessed the multiplex PCR reads with MiXCR, giving one entry per CDR3 protein. The sample holds more than 300,000 distinct CDR3 sequences, about 18% seen once. Sequencing input: blood. These receptor sequences come from a woman aged 25 to 45 with Graves' hyperthyroidism that later progressed to Graves' ophthalmopathy.

This clonotype was picked up a small number of times. The chain links TRBV7-9 to TRBJ1-1; D perhaps matches TRBD1 (5 bases). The ends were cut back, 2 bases at V and 1 base at J, with 11 bases in the middle. Germline V gene data show CDR1 as SEHNR and CDR2 as FQNEAQ (reference sequence). This CDR3 is 15 amino acids long. The CDR3, as DNA: TGTGCCAGCAGCTTATTGGGGGACGGGAACACTGAAGCTTTCTTT. Protein product: CASSLLGDGNTEAFF.

The gene calls are TRBV6-1 and TRBJ1-5, with 12 bases lining up with TRBD1. The ends lost 10 bases at V and 0 bases at J; junction bases unmatched: 10. CDR3 length equals 17 residues. Germline-derived CDR1 and CDR2 are MNHNS and SASEGT. In DNA, the CDR3 is TGTGCCACTCGACCGGGACAGGGGGCTAATAGCAATCAGCCCCAGCATTTT. Amino acid sequence: CATRPGQGANSNQPQHF.

In its sample, this clonotype was seen a few times. A read error may be the cause here, since a much bigger clone is one base away. The chain combines TRBV2 with TRBJ2-1, with 8 bases lining up with TRBD2. The CDR3 totals 15 residues. CDR1 is SNHLY, CDR2 FYNNEI, per germline. As DNA, the CDR3 is TGTGCCAGCAGGGGGACTAGGAGGGGGTACAATAAGCAGTTCTTC. Protein sequence: CASRGTRRGYNKQFF.

This clonotype was seen at least ten times. The chain employs TRBV28 and TRBJ1-1; D is unresolved. CDR1 is MDHEN and CDR2 is SYDVKM in the germline V gene. The V end lost 3 bases, the J end lost 3 bases, and 8 bases lay between the germline ends. CDR3 length: 13 residues. The DNA for the CDR3 is TGTGCCAGCAGTTTGGGGAGGTACACTGAAGCTTTCTTT. Amino acids: CASSLGRYTEAFF.

This clonotype was observed many times. The genes are TRBV12-3 or TRBV12-4 and TRBJ2-3; 8 bases fit TRBD1. The CDR3 has 15 residues. V lost 6 bases, J lost 1 base, and 6 bases stayed unmatched. The CDR3 sequence is CASSHQTGGTDTQYF. DNA for the CDR3: TGTGCCAGCAGCCACCAGACAGGGGGCACAGATACGCAGTATTTT.

This chain joins TRBV30 and TRBJ1-6; maybe TRBD1 (5 bases). Germline CDR1 and CDR2: GTSNPN and SVGIG (reference sequence). Trimming stripped 4 bases from V and 8 bases from J, with 15 bases between. The CDR3 extends over 14 amino acids. The chain's CDR3 is CAWKVRQGDSPLHF. The CDR3 DNA reads TGTGCCTGGAAAGTTCGCCAGGGAGATTCACCCCTCCACTTT.

This clonotype appeared a few times. The chain links TRBV15 to TRBJ2-3; D could derive from TRBD1 or TRBD2 (7 bases each). The V gene lost 2 bases and the J gene lost 2 bases, with 23 bases spanning the gap. Germline CDR1 is LNHNV and CDR2 is YYDKDF (reference sequence). The CDR3 is 19 amino acids. The CDR3 DNA reads TGTGCCACCAGCAGAACGCCAGGGGGAGCGGGGCCCTTCACAGATACGCAGTATTTT. Its translation: CATSRTPGGAGPFTDTQYF.

This clonotype was observed many times. The V call is TRBV2, the J call TRBJ1-5, with a tentative D call TRBD1 (6 bases). Trimming shortened V by 6 bases and J by 6 bases, and 12 bases separated the two germline ends. This CDR3 spans 13 amino acids. Germline V CDR1 and CDR2: SNHLY, FYNNEI. The CDR3 loop is CASRPTGSQPQHF. CDR3 bases: TGTGCCAGCAGGCCCACAGGGTCTCAGCCCCAGCATTTT.

Details on this clonotype: Its ends do not fully match the called genes, so a read error is possible. The chain combines TRBV9 with TRBJ2-1; 7 bases align to TRBD2. CDR1 and CDR2 from the germline V gene are SGDLS and YYNGEE. The CDR3 is made up of 15 amino acids. CDR3 sequence reads: CASSPPSGIYNGQFF. The CDR3, as DNA: TGTGCCAGCAGCCCTCCGAGCGGGATCTACAATGGGCAGTTCTTC.

V is TRBV6-1 and J is TRBJ1-1; 7 bases are a match to TRBD1. The V segment lost 6 bases and the J segment 4 bases; nucleotides outside the gene matches: 8. CDR3 length: 14 amino acids. CDR1 and CDR2 from the germline V gene are MNHNS and SASEGT. CDR3 loop: CASRGTDRGTEAFF. CDR3 nucleotide sequence: TGTGCCAGCAGAGGGACAGACCGTGGCACTGAAGCTTTCTTT.

The chain couples TRBV7-9 to TRBJ1-3; unclear D gene. V was trimmed by 5 bases and J by 0 bases, leaving 20 bases between them. The CDR3 loop spans 18 amino acids. Germline lookup yields CDR1 SEHNR and CDR2 FQNEAQ (reference sequence). The CDR3 region has the DNA TGTGCCAGCAGCCACACGATTGCGTGGGAGAGCTCTGGAAACACCATATATTTT. Translated: CASSHTIAWESSGNTIYF.

This chain joins TRBV19 and TRBJ2-1; TRBD2 is a possible D gene (6 bases). This CDR3 comprises 14 residues. V was clipped by 1 base and J by 6 bases, with 10 bases between them. CDR1 LNHDA and CDR2 SQIVND come from the germline V gene (reference sequence). The CDR3 sequence: CASSIGLTSNEQFF. CDR3 sequence (DNA): TGTGCCAGTAGTATAGGATTGACTAGCAATGAGCAGTTCTTC.

In its sample, this clonotype was seen many times. This sequence joins TRBV24-1 and TRBJ2-5; a possible D gene is TRBD1 (6 bases). The CDR3 consists of 15 residues. Germline V gives CDR1 KGHDR, CDR2 SFDVKD. Trimming left V 5 bases short and J 0 bases short, with 12 bases between. The CDR3 DNA reads as TGTGCCACCAGTGCAAGCGGACAGTACCAAGAGACCCAGTACTTC. Protein product: CATSASGQYQETQYF.

This clonotype was picked up many times. This chain connects TRBV27 to TRBJ1-5, with a tentative D call TRBD1 (5 bases). The CDR3 has 19 residues. CDR1 and CDR2 from the germline V gene are MNHEY and SMNVEV (reference sequence). The germline V and J ends were trimmed by 2 bases and 0 bases, with 20 bases remaining between them. Here the CDR3 reads CASSLSRESGRNSNQPQHF. The CDR3 DNA follows: TGTGCCAGCAGTTTAAGTCGTGAATCGGGACGGAATAGCAATCAGCCCCAGCATTTT.

This clonotype was recorded at least ten times. The CDR3: CASSALAEQETQYF. The DNA of the CDR3 is TGTGCCAGCAGCGCCCTGGCGGAACAAGAGACCCAGTACTTC. The chain is built from TRBV3-1 and TRBJ2-5; D call uncertain. The CDR3 runs to 14 residues. Germline CDR1 LGHDT, CDR2 YNNKEL (reference sequence). Deletions cut 5 bases from V and 2 bases from J, with 12 bases between.